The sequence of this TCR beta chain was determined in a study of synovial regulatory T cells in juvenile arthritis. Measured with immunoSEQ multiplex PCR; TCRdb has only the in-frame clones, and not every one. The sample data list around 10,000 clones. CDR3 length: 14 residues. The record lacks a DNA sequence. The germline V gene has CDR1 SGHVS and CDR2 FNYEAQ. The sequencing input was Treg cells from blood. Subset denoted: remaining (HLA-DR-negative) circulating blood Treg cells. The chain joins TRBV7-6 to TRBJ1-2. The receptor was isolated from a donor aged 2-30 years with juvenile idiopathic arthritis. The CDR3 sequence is CASSPPGRSDGYTF.